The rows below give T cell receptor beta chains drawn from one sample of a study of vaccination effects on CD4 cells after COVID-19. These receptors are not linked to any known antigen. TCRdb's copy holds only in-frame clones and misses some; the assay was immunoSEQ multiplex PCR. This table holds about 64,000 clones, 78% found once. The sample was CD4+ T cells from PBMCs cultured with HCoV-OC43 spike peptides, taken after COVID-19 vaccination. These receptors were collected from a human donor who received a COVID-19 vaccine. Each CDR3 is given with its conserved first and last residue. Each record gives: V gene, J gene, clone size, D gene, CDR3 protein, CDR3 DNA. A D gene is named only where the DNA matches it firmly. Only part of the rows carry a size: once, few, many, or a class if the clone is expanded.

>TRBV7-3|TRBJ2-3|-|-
CASSLGTGGDTQYF
TGTGCCAGCAGCTTGGGGACTGGGGGGGATACGCAGTATTTT
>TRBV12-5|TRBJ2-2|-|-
CASALGHTGELFF
TGTGCTAGTGCCCTCGGTCACACCGGGGAGCTGTTTTTT
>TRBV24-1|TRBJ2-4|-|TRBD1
CATSDPRQGVAKNIQYF
TGTGCCACCAGTGATCCAAGACAGGGGGTAGCCAAAAACATTCAGTACTTC
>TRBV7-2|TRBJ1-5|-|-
CASSLSPSGSSNQPQHF
TGTGCCAGCAGCTTAAGCCCTTCGGGGAGTAGCAATCAGCCCCAGCATTTT
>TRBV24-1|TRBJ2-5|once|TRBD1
CATSDPRGQGETQYF
TGTGCCACCAGTGATCCAAGGGGACAGGGAGAGACCCAGTACTTC
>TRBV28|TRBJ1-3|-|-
CASSFLSGRIGNTIYF
TGTGCCAGCAGTTTCTTATCAGGCAGGATCGGAAACACCATATATTTT
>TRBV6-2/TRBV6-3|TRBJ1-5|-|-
CASSRARGQPQHF
TGTGCCAGCAGTAGAGCCAGGGGCCAGCCCCAGCATTTT
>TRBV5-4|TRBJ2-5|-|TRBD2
CASSSQPGLAGAQDQYF
TGTGCCAGCAGCTCCCAACCGGGACTAGCGGGGGCTCAAGACCAGTACTTC
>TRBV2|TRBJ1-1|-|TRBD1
CASSKDRDGAEAFF
TGTGCCAGCAGTAAAGACAGGGACGGCGCTGAAGCTTTCTTT
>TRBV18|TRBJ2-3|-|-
CASSRPTNTDTQYF
TGTGCCAGCTCACGCCCGACAAACACAGATACGCAGTATTTT
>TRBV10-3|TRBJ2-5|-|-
CAISESSSWWTQYF
TGTGCCATCAGTGAGTCAAGTAGTTGGTGGACCCAGTACTTC
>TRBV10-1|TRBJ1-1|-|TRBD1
CASSPGQGTLNTEAFF
TGCGCCAGCAGCCCTGGACAGGGCACTTTGAACACTGAAGCTTTCTTT
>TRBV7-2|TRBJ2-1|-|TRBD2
CASSSRLAGSLSSYNEQFF
TGTGCCAGCAGCTCGCGACTAGCGGGGTCCCTCAGCTCCTACAATGAGCAGTTCTTC
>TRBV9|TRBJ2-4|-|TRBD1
CASSGSLRTGLIVGLPKNIQYF
TGTGCCAGCAGCGGGTCACTCCGGACAGGTTTAATAGTCGGCCTACCCAAAAACATTCAGTACTTC
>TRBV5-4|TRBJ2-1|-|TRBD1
CASSSDRADEQFF
TGTGCCAGCAGCTCGGACAGGGCGGATGAGCAGTTCTTC
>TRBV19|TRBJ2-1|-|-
CASSIAGMKVF
TGTGCCAGTAGTATTGCAGGGATGAAGGTCTTC
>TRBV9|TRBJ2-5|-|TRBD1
CASSKTSGGFETQYF
TGTGCCAGCAGCAAAACGTCAGGGGGATTTGAGACCCAGTACTTC
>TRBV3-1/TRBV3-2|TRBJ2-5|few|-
CASSSAGTGQETQYF
TGTGCCAGCAGCAGCGCGGGGACGGGGCAAGAGACCCAGTACTTC
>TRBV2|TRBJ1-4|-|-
CASSDTWSNEKLFF
TGTGCCAGCAGTGATACCTGGTCTAATGAAAAACTGTTTTTT
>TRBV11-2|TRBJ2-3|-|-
CASSKTTDTQYF
TGTGCCAGCAGTAAGACCACAGATACGCAGTATTTT
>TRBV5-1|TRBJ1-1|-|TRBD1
CATVGQAGGMNTEAFF
TGCGCCACTGTAGGACAGGCAGGGGGAATGAACACTGAAGCTTTCTTT
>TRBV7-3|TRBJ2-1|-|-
CASSPRREFSYNEQFF
TGTGCCAGCAGCCCTAGGCGGGAATTCTCCTACAATGAGCAGTTCTTC
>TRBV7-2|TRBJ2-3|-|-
CASSRNADTQYF
TGTGCCAGCAGCCGGAATGCAGATACGCAGTATTTT
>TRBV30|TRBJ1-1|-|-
CAWSVPANTEAFF
TGTGCCTGGAGTGTACCAGCGAACACTGAAGCTTTCTTT
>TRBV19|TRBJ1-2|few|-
CASRDRHYGYTF
TGTGCCAGTAGGGACAGACACTATGGCTACACCTTC
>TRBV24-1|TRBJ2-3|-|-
CATSAWGSTDTQYF
TGTGCCACCAGTGCATGGGGCAGCACAGATACGCAGTATTTT
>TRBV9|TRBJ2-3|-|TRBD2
CASSVIAGADTQYF
TGTGCCAGCAGCGTAATAGCGGGGGCAGATACGCAGTATTTT
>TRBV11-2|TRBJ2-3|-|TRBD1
CASSLGDRGPTDTQYF
TGTGCCAGCAGCTTAGGAGACAGGGGCCCCACAGATACGCAGTATTTT
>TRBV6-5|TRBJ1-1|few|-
CASSFRQSMNTEAFF
TGTGCCAGCAGTTTCCGACAGAGCATGAACACTGAAGCTTTCTTT
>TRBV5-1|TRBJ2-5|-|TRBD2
CASSLLAGGVETQYF
TGCGCCAGCAGCTTACTAGCGGGGGGTGTGGAGACCCAGTACTTC
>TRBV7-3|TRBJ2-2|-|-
CASSFLDSSGELFF
TGTGCCAGCAGCTTCCTGGACAGTTCCGGGGAGCTGTTTTTT
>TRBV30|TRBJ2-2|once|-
CAWRNTGELFF
TGTGCCTGGAGGAATACCGGGGAGCTGTTTTTT
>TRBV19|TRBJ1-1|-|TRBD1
CASSALDRAGTEAFF
TGTGCCAGTAGTGCCTTGGACAGGGCGGGCACTGAAGCTTTCTTT
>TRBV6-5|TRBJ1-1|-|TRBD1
CASDRQGTTEAFF
TGTGCCAGCGACAGACAGGGTACCACTGAAGCTTTCTTT
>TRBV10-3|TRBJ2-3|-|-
CAISEPLGGATGRTDTQYF
TGTGCCATCAGTGAGCCTCTTGGAGGGGCGACAGGGAGGACGGATACGCAGTATTTT
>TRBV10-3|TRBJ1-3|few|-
CAISESAARNTIYF
TGTGCCATCAGTGAGTCGGCAGCCCGAAACACCATATATTTT
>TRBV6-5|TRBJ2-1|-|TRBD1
CASTGQGGLHNEQFF
TGTGCCAGCACGGGACAGGGAGGTTTACACAATGAGCAGTTCTTC
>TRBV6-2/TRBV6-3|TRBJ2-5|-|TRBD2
CASRPSGTQETQYF
TGTGCCAGCAGGCCTAGCGGGACTCAAGAGACCCAGTACTTC
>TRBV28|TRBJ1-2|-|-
CASSISVSIYGYTF
TGTGCCAGCAGTATCTCCGTCAGCATCTATGGCTACACCTTC
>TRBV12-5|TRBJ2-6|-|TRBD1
CASGLTSDRDFSGANVLTF
TGTGCTAGTGGTTTGACCTCGGACAGGGACTTCTCTGGGGCCAACGTCCTGACTTTC
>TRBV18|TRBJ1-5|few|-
CASSLTPTGANQPQHF
TGTGCCAGCTCACTTACCCCCACAGGCGCCAATCAGCCCCAGCATTTT
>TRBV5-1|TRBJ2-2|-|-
CASSSRVANTGELFF
TGCGCCAGCAGCTCCAGGGTTGCGAACACCGGGGAGCTGTTTTTT
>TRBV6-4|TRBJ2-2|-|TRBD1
CASSEDRATGELFF
TGTGCCAGCAGCGAGGACAGGGCCACCGGGGAGCTGTTTTTT
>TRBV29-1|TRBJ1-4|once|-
CSVEGSSLGKLFF
TGCAGCGTTGAGGGCTCTTCCTTAGGAAAACTGTTTTTT
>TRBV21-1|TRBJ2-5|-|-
CASSKERRGQGAGKETQYF
TGTGCCAGCAGCAAGGAGCGGAGGGGACAGGGAGCAGGGAAAGAGACCCAGTACTTC
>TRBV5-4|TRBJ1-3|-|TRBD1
CASSLQGALGNTIYF
TGTGCCAGCAGCTTGCAGGGGGCTCTCGGAAACACCATATATTTT
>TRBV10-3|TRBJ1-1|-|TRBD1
CAISEPFGTGNTEAFF
TGTGCCATCAGTGAGCCTTTTGGGACAGGGAACACTGAAGCTTTCTTT
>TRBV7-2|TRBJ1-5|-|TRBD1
CASSLTTGAQPQHF
TGTGCCAGCAGCTTAACGACAGGGGCTCAGCCCCAGCATTTT
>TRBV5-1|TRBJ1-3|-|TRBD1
CASSLAGDRGNTIYF
TGCGCCAGCAGCTTGGCGGGGGACAGGGGAAACACCATATATTTT
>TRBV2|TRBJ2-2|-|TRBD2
CASSLPGGASGTGELFF
TGTGCCAGCAGCCTCCCGGGGGGGGCTTCGGGCACCGGGGAGCTGTTTTTT
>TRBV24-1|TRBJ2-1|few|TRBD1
CATRSTGSSYNEQFF
TGTGCCACCAGGTCGACAGGGAGCTCCTACAATGAGCAGTTCTTC
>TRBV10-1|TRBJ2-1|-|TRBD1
CASSESVRTGGSGHRYNEQFF
TGCGCCAGCAGTGAGTCAGTGAGGACAGGGGGTTCCGGGCACCGGTACAATGAGCAGTTCTTC
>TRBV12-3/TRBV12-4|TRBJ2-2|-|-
CASRPYTGELFF
TGTGCCAGCAGACCATACACCGGGGAGCTGTTTTTT
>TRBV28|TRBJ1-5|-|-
CASSLSYQPQHF
TGTGCCAGCAGTTTATCGTATCAGCCCCAGCATTTT
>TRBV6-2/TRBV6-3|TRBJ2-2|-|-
CASSWPPGKPNTGELFF
TGTGCCAGCAGTTGGCCCCCGGGCAAACCGAACACCGGGGAGCTGTTTTTT